What follows describes a single T cell receptor (beta chain). Antigen specificity is unknown. From germline, CDR1 is KGHSH and CDR2 LQKENI. Trimming took off 4 bases at V and 0 bases at J, with 10 bases between the two ends. The CDR3 loop spans 14 amino acids. Treatment reported: roughly ten-day PBMC culture with coronavirus spike peptide pools or control peptides (ViraFEST assay). This specimen belongs to a study of vaccination and CD4 T cells after COVID-19. The wider study: Typically, post-vaccine samples were obtained a median 72 days after dose two, within a range of 14 to 241. Whole-study results and caveats: Convalescent patients had a median approximately 86% of post-vaccine SARS-CoV-2-reactive clones that were detected only after vaccination, not before it.

Cultured CD4+ T-cell DNA underwent Oncomine TCR Beta short-read sequencing. The genomic DNA was obtained from cultured CD4+ T cells by extraction with the QIAamp micro DNA kit. Using its own MiXCR run on the PCR reads, TCRdb lists one record per CDR3 protein. This table holds fewer than 15,000 distinct CDR3 sequences, approximately 50% found once. This chain joins TRBV18 and TRBJ2-7; D may be TRBD1 (6 bases). The source material was CD4+ T cells from blood, cultured in vitro. The sequence was collected from a human donor who had recovered from COVID-19. The CDR3 DNA sequence: TGTGCCAGCTCACTGGGGGCAAGCTCCTACGAGCAGTACTTC. This sequence encodes CASSLGASSYEQYF.